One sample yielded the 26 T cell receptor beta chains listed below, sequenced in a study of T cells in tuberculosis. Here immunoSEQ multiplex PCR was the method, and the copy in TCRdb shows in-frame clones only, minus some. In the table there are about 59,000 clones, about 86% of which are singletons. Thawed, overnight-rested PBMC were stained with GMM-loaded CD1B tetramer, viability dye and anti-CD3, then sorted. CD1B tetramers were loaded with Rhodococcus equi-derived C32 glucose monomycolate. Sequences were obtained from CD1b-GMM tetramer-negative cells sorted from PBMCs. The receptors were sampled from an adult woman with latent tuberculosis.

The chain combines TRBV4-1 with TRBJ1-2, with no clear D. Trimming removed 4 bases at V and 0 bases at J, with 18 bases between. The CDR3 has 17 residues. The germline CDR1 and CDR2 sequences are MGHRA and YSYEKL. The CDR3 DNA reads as TGCGCCAGCAGCCCCTACACTACCTCTGAAGCTAACTATGGCTACACCTTC. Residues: CASSPYTTSEANYGYTF.

The CDR3 protein is CARSFPRVAGVLSSYNEQFF. CDR3 sequence (DNA): TGTGCCAGAAGCTTCCCTAGGGTAGCGGGGGTCCTCAGCTCCTACAATGAGCAGTTCTTC. The rearrangement links TRBV5-3 to TRBJ2-1, with 9 positions matching TRBD2. TRBV5-3 belongs to the ORF category, with a function that is uncertain. The CDR3 is made up of 20 amino acids. V trimming: 2 bases; J trimming: 0 bases; junction bases outside the gene matches: 15.

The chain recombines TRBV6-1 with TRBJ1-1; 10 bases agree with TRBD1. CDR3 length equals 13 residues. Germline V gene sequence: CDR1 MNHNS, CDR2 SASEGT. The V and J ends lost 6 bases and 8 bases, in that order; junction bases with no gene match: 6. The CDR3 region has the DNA TGTGCCAGCAGAGGGACAGGGGAGAAGGAAGCTTTCTTT. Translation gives CASRGTGEKEAFF.

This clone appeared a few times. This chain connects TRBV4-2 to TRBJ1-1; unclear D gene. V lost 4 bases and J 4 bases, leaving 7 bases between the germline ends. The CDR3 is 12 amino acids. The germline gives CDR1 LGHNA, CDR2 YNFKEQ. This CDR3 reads CASSPGSTEAFF. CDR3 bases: TGTGCCAGCAGCCCGGGGTCCACTGAAGCTTTCTTT.

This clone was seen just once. In DNA, the CDR3 is TGTGCCACCTCCCCGGGGGGGGGATCCTACAATGAGCAGTTCTTC. Protein: CATSPGGGSYNEQFF. The chain recombines TRBV28 with TRBJ2-1; TRBD2 matches 8 bases. V dropped 10 bases and J dropped 1; count of bases not matched to a gene: 9. The germline CDR1 and CDR2 sequences are MDHEN and SYDVKM. The CDR3 runs to 15 residues.

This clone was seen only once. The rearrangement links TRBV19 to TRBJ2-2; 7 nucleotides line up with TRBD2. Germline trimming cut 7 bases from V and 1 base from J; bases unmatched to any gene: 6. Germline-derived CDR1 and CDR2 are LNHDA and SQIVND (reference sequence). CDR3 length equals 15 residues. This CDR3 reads CASIGRRQNTGELFF. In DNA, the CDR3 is TGTGCCAGTATCGGGAGGCGGCAGAACACCGGGGAGCTGTTTTTT. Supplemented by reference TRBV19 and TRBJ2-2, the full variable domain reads DGGITQSPKYLFRKEGQNVTLSCEQNLNHDAMYWYRQDPGQGLRLIYYSQIVNDFQKGDIAEGYSVSREKKESFPLTVTSAQKNPTAFYLCASIGRRQNTGELFFGEGSRLTVL.

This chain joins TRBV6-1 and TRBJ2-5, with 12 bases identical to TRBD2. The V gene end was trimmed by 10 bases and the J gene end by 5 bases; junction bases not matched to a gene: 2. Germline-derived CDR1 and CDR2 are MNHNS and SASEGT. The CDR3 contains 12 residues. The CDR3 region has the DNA TGTGCCAACCTAGCGGGAGGGGAGACCCAGTACTTC. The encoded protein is CANLAGGETQYF.

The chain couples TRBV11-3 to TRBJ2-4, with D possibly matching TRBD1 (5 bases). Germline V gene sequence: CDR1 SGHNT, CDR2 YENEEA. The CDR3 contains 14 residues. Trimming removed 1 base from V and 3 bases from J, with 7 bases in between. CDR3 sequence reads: CASSLGQSKNIQYF. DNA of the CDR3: TGTGCCAGCAGCTTAGGACAGAGCAAAAACATTCAGTACTTC.

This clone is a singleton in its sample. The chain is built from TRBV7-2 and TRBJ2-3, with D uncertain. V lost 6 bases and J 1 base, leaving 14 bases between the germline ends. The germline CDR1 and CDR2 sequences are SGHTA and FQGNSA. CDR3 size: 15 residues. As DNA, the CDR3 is TGTGCCAGCAGGCAACGAGCGAGCCGCACAGATACGCAGTATTTT. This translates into CASRQRASRTDTQYF.

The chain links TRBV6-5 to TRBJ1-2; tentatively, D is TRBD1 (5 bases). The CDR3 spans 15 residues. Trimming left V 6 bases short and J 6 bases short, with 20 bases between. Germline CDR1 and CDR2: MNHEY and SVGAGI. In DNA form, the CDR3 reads TGTGCCAGCAGGTCCCAGGGTAGGGCGAGAGATGGCTACACCTTC. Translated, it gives CASRSQGRARDGYTF.

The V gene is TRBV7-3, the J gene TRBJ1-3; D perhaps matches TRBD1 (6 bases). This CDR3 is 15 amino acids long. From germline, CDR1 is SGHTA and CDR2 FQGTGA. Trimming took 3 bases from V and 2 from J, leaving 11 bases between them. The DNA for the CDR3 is TGTGCCAGCAGCTTGGACAGCGGGGCTGGAAACACCATATATTTT. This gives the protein CASSLDSGAGNTIYF.

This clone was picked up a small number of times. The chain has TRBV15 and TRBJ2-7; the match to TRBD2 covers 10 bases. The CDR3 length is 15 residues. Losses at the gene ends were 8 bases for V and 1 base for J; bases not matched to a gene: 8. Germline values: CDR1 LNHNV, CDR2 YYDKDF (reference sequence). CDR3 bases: TGTGCCACCTCGCGACTAGCGGGCCTTTCCTACGAGCAGTACTTC. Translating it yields CATSRLAGLSYEQYF.

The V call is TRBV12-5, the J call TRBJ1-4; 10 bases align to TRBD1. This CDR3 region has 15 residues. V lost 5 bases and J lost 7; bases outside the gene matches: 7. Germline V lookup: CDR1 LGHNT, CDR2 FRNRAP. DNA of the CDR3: TGTGCTAGTGGTCCAGCCGGGACAGGGGTTGAAAAACTGTTTTTT. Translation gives CASGPAGTGVEKLFF.

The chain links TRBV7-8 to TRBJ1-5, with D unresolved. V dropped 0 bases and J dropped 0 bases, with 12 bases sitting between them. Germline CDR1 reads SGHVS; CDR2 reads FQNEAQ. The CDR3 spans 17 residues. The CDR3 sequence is CASSLAADDYSNQPQHF. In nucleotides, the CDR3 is TGTGCCAGCAGCTTAGCGGCGGATGATTATAGCAATCAGCCCCAGCATTTT.

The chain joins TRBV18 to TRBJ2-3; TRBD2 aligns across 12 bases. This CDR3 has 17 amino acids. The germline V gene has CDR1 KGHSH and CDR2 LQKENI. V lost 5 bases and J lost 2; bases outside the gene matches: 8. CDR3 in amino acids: CASSATSGSSPTDTQYF. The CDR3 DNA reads TGTGCCAGCTCAGCGACTAGCGGGAGTTCCCCCACAGATACGCAGTATTTT.

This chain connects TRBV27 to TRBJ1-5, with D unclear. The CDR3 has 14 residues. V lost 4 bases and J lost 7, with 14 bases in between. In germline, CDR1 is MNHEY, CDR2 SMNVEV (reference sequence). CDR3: CASSWTPTGQPQHF. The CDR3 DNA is TGTGCCAGCAGTTGGACCCCGACGGGACAGCCCCAGCATTTT.

CDR3 sequence: CASSRRTVSSYEQYF. The CDR3 nucleotides read TGTGCCAGCAGTCGTCGGACAGTGAGCTCCTACGAGCAGTACTTC. This chain links TRBV11-2 with TRBJ2-7; D perhaps matches TRBD1 (6 bases). The CDR3 extends over 15 amino acids. CDR1 and CDR2 (germline): SGHAT, FQNNGV. V was shortened by 6 bases and J by 0 bases, with 15 bases between the two germline ends.

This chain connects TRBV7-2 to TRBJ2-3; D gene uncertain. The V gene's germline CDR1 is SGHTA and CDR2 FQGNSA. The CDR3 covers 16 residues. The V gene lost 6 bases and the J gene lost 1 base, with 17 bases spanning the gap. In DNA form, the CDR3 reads TGTGCCAGCAGATACAGACCCGAGACGCGCACAGATACGCAGTATTTT. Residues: CASRYRPETRTDTQYF. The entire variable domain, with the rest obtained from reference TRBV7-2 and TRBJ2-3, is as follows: GAGVSQSPSNKVTEKGKDVELRCDPISGHTALYWYRQSLGQGLEFLIYFQGNSAPDKSGLPSDRFSAERTGGSVSTLTIQRTQQEDSAVYLCASRYRPETRTDTQYFGPGTRLTVL.

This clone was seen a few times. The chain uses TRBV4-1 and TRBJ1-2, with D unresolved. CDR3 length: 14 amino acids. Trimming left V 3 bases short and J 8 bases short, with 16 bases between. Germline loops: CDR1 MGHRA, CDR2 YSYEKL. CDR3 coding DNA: TGCGCCAGCAGCCACCCCCGGAGCCCGAGGGGCTACACCTTC. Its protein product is CASSHPRSPRGYTF.

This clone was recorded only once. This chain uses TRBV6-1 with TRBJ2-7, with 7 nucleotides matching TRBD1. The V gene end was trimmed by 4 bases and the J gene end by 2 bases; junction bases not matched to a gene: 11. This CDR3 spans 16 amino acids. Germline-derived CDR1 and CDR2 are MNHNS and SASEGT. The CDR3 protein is CASSATQGWQAYEQYF. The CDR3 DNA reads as TGTGCCAGCAGTGCAACACAGGGGTGGCAGGCCTACGAGCAGTACTTC.

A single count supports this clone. CDR3 in DNA: TGTGCCAGCAGCCCGAGGTTCTCCTACGAGCAGTACTTC. Protein: CASSPRFSYEQYF. The chain employs TRBV14 and TRBJ2-7; D remains unclear. The CDR3 is 13 residues long. In germline, CDR1 is SGHDN, CDR2 FVKESK. V was clipped by 4 bases and J by 0 bases, with 7 bases between them.

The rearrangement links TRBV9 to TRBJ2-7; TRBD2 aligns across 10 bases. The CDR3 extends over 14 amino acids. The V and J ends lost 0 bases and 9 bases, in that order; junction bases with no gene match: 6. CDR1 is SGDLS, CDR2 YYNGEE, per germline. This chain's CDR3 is CASSVGLAGDGQYF. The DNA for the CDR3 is TGTGCCAGCAGCGTAGGTCTAGCGGGAGATGGGCAGTACTTC.

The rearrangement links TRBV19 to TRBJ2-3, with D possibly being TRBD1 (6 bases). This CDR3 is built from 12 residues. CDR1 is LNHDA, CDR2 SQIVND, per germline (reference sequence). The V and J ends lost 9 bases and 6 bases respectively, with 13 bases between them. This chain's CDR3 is CASDTTGDTQYF. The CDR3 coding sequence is TGTGCCAGCGATACCACAGGGGATACGCAGTATTTT. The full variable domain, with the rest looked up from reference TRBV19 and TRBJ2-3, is DGGITQSPKYLFRKEGQNVTLSCEQNLNHDAMYWYRQDPGQGLRLIYYSQIVNDFQKGDIAEGYSVSREKKESFPLTVTSAQKNPTAFYLCASDTTGDTQYFGPGTRLTVL.

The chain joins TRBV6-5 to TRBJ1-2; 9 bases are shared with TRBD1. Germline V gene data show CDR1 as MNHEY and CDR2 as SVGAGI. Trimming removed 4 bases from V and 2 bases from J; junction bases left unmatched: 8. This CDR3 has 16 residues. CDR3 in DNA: TGTGCCAGCAGTTCCCCGGACAGGGGAGTGAACTATGGCTACACCTTC. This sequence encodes CASSSPDRGVNYGYTF.

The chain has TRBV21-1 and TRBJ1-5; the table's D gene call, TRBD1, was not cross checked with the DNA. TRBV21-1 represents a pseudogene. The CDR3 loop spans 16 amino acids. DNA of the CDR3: TGTGCCAGCAGCTCGACAGGGAATAGAAGCAATCAGCCCCAGCATTTT. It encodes CASSSTGNRSNQPQHF.

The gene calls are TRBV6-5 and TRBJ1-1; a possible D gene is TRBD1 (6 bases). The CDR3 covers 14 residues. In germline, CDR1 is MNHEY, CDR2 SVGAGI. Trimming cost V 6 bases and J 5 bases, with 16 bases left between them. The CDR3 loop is CASRIGQSRTEAFF. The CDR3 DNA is TGTGCCAGCAGAATCGGACAGTCGAGAACTGAAGCTTTCTTT.